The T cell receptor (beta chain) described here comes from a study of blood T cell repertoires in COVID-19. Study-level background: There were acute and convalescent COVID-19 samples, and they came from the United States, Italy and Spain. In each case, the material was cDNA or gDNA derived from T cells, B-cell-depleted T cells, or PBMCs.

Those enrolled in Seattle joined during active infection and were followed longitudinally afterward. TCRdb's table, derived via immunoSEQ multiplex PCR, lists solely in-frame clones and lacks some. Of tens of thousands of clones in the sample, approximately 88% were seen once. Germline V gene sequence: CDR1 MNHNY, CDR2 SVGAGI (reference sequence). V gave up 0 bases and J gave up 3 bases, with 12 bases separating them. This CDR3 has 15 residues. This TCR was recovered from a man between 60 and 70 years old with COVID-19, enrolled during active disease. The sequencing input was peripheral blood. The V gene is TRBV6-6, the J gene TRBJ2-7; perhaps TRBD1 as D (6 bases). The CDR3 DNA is TGTGCCAGCAGTTACTCTCCCAGGGGAGTCTACGAGCAGTACTTC. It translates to CASSYSPRGVYEQYF.